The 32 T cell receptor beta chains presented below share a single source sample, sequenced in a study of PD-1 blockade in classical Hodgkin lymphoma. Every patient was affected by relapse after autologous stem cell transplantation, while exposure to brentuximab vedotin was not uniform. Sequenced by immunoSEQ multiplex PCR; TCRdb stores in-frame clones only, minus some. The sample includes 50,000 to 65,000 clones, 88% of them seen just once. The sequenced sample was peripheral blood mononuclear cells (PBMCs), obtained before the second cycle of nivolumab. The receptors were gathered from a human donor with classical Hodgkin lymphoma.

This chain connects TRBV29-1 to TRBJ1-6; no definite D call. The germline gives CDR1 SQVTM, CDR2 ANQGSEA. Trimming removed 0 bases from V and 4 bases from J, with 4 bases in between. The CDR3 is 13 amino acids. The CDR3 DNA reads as TGCAGCGTTGAAGACGGATATAATTCACCCCTCCACTTT. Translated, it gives CSVEDGYNSPLHF.

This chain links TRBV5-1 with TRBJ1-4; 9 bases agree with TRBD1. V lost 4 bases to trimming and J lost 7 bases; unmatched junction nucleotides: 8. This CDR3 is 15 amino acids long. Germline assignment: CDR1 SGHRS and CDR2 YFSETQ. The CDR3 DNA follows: TGCGCCAGCAGCGTCTTACAGGGGGCCGGTGAAAAACTGTTTTTT. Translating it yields CASSVLQGAGEKLFF. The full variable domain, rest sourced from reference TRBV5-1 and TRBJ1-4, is KAGVTQTPRYLIKTRGQQVTLSCSPISGHRSVSWYQQTPGQGLQFLFEYFSETQRNKGNFPGRFSGRQFSNSRSEMNVSTLELGDSALYLCASSVLQGAGEKLFFGSGTQLSVL.

CDR3 in amino acids: CASSSLWGQNTIYF. CDR3 nucleotide sequence: TGTGCCAGCAGTTCCTTATGGGGACAGAACACCATATATTTT. The chain carries TRBV6-5 and TRBJ1-3, with TRBD1 identical over 7 bases. This CDR3 is built from 14 residues. Trimming at V came to 4 bases and at J to 7 bases, leaving 7 bases not matched to a gene. The germline gives CDR1 MNHEY, CDR2 SVGAGI.

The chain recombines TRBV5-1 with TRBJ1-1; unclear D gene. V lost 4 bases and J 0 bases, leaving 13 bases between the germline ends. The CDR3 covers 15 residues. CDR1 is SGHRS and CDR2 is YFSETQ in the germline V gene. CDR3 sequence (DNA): TGCGCCAGCAGCCTCCACCTTCCCCTGAACACTGAAGCTTTCTTT. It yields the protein CASSLHLPLNTEAFF.

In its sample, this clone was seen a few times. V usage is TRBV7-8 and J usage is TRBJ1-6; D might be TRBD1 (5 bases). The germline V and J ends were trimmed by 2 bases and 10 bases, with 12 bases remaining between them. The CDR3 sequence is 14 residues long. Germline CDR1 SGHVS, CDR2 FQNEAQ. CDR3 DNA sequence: TGTGCCAGCAGCTTACTCAGTGGGGGATCACCCCTCCACTTT. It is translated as CASSLLSGGSPLHF.

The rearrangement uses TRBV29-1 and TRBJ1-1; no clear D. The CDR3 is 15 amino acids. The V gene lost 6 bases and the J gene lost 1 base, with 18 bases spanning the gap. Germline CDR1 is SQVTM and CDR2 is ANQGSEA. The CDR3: CSVWRPGIANTEAFF. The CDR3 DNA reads TGCAGCGTCTGGAGGCCAGGAATCGCGAACACTGAAGCTTTCTTT.

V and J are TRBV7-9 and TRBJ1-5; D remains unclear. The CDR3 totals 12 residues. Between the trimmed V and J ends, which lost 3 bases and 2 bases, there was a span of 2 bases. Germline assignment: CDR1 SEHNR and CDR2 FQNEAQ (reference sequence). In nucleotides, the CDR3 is TGTGCCAGCAGCTTGGGCAATCAGCCCCAGCATTTT. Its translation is CASSLGNQPQHF.

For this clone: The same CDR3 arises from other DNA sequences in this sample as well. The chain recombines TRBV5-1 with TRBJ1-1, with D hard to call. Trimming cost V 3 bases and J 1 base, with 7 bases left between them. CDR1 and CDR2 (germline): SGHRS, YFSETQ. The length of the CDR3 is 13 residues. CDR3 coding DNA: TGCGCCAGCAGCTCCCAAGGGAACACTGAAGCTTTCTTT. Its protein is CASSSQGNTEAFF.

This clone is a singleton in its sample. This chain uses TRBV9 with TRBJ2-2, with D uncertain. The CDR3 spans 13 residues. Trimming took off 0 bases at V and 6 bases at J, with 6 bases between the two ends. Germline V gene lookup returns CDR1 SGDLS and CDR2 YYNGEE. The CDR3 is CASSVEVAGELFF. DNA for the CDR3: TGTGCCAGCAGCGTAGAAGTGGCCGGGGAGCTGTTTTTT.

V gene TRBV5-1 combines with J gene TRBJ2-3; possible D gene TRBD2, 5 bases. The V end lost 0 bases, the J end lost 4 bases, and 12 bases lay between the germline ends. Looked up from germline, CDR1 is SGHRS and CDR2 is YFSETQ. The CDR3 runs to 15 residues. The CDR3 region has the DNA TGCGCCAGCAGCTTGGCACTAGTAGAGGCAGATACGCAGTATTTT. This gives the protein CASSLALVEADTQYF.

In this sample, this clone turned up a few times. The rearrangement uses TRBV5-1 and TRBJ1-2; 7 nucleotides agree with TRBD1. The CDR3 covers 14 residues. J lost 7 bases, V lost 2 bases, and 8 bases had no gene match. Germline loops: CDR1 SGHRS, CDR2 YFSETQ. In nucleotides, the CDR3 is TGCGCCAGCAGCTTCGACAGGGCCCAAGTTGGCTACACCTTC. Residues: CASSFDRAQVGYTF.

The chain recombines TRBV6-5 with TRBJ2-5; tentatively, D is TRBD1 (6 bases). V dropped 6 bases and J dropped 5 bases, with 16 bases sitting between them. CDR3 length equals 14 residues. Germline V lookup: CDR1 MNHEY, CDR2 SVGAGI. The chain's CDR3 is CASSRTGFGETQYF. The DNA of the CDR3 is TGTGCCAGCAGCCGAACAGGGTTCGGGGAGACCCAGTACTTC.

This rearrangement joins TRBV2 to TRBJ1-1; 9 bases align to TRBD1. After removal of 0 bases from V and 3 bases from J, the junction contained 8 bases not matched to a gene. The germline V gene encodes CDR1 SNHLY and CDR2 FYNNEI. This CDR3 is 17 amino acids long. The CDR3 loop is CASSEANRGHEDTEAFF. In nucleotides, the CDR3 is TGTGCCAGCAGTGAAGCAAACAGGGGGCACGAGGACACTGAAGCTTTCTTT. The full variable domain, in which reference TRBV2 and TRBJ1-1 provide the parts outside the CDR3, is EPEVTQTPSHQVTQMGQEVILRCVPISNHLYFYWYRQILGQKVEFLVSFYNNEISEKSEIFDDQFSVERPDGSNFTLKIRSTKLEDSAMYFCASSEANRGHEDTEAFFGQGTRLTVV.

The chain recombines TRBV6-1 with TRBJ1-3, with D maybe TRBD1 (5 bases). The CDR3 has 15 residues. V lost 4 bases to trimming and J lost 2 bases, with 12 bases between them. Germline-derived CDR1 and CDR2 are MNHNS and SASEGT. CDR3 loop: CASSVRPGPGNTIYF. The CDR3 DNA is TGTGCCAGCAGTGTTAGGCCAGGGCCTGGAAACACCATATATTTT.

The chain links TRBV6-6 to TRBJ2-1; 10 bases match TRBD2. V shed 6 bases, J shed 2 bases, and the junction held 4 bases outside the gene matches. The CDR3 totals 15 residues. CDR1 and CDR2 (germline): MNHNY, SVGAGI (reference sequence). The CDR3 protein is CASSRLAGAYNEQFF. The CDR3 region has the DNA TGTGCCAGCAGCCGACTAGCGGGTGCCTACAATGAGCAGTTCTTC.

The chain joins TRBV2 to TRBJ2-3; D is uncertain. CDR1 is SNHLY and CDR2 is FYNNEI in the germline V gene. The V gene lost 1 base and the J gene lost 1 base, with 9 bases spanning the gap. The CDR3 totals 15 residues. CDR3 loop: CASSEEGRRTDTQYF. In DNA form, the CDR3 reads TGTGCCAGCAGTGAAGAAGGCAGACGCACAGATACGCAGTATTTT. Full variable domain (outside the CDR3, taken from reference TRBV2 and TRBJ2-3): EPEVTQTPSHQVTQMGQEVILRCVPISNHLYFYWYRQILGQKVEFLVSFYNNEISEKSEIFDDQFSVERPDGSNFTLKIRSTKLEDSAMYFCASSEEGRRTDTQYFGPGTRLTVL.

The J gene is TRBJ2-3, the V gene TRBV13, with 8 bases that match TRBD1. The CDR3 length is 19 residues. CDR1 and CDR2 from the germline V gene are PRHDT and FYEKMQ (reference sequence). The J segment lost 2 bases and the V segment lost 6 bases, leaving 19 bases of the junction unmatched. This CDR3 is CASSNPGQALHRHTDTQYF. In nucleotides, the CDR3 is TGTGCCAGCAGTAACCCGGGACAGGCCCTCCATAGGCACACAGATACGCAGTATTTT.

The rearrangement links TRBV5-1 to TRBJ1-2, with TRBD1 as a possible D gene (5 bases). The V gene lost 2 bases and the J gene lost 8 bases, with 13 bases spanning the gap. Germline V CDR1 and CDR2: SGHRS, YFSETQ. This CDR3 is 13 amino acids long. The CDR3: CASSFGGIEGYTF. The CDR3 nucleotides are TGCGCCAGCAGCTTTGGGGGGATCGAAGGCTACACCTTC.

The CDR3 reads CASSLIGQANEKLFF. The CDR3 DNA sequence: TGCGCCAGCAGCTTGATTGGACAGGCTAATGAAAAACTGTTTTTT. V is TRBV5-1 and J is TRBJ1-4; 7 nucleotides align to TRBD1. V gave up 1 base and J gave up 3 bases; unmatched junction bases: 3. The length of the CDR3 is 15 residues. Per germline, CDR1 SGHRS and CDR2 YFSETQ.

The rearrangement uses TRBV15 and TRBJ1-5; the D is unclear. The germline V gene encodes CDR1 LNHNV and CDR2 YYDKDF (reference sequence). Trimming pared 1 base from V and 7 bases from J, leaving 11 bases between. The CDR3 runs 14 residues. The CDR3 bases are TGTGCCACCAGCAGAGCGGAAGGGATACAGCCCCAGCATTTT. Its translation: CATSRAEGIQPQHF. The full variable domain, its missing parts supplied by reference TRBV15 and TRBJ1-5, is DAMVIQNPRYQVTQFGKPVTLSCSQTLNHNVMYWYQQKSSQAPKLLFHYYDKDFNNEADTPDNFQSRRPNTSFCFLDIRSPGLGDTAMYLCATSRAEGIQPQHFGDGTRLSIL.

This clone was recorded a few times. The CDR3 DNA is TGCGCCAGCAGCACAACAGGGAACAATCAGCCCCAGCATTTT. It encodes CASSTTGNNQPQHF. This chain joins TRBV5-1 and TRBJ1-5; a weak D match, TRBD1 (6 bases). Germline loops: CDR1 SGHRS, CDR2 YFSETQ. Trimming left V 4 bases short and J 3 bases short, with 11 bases between. The CDR3 contains 14 residues. Full variable domain (rest looked up from reference TRBV5-1 and TRBJ1-5): KAGVTQTPRYLIKTRGQQVTLSCSPISGHRSVSWYQQTPGQGLQFLFEYFSETQRNKGNFPGRFSGRQFSNSRSEMNVSTLELGDSALYLCASSTTGNNQPQHFGDGTRLSIL.

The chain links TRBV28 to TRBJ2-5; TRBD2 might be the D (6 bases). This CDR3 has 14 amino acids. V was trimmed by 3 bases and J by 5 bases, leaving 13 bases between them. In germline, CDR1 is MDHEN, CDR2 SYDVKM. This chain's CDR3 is CASSLIGTEETQYF. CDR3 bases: TGTGCCAGCAGTTTGATTGGGACTGAGGAGACCCAGTACTTC.

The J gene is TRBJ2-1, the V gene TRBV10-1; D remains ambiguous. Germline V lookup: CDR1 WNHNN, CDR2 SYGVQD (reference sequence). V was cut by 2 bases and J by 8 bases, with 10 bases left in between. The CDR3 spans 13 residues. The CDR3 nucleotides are TGCGCCAGCAGTGAGCTGCTACGCGATGAGCAGTTCTTC. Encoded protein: CASSELLRDEQFF.

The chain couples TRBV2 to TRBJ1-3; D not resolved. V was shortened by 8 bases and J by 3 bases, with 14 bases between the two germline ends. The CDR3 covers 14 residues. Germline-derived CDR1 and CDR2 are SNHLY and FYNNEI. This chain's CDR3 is CASVIPQFGNTIYF. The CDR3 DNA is TGTGCCAGCGTCATCCCACAGTTTGGAAACACCATATATTTT.

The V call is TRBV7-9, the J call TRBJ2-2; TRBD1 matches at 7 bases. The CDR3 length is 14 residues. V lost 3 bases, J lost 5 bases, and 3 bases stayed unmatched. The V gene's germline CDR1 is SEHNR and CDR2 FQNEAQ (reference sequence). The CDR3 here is CASSFTGATGELFF. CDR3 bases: TGTGCCAGCAGCTTTACAGGGGCAACCGGGGAGCTGTTTTTT. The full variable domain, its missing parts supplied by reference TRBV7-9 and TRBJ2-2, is DTGVSQNPRHKITKRGQNVTFRCDPISEHNRLYWYRQTLGQGPEFLTYFQNEAQLEKSRLLSDRFSAERPKGSFSTLEIQRTEQGDSAMYLCASSFTGATGELFFGEGSRLTVL.

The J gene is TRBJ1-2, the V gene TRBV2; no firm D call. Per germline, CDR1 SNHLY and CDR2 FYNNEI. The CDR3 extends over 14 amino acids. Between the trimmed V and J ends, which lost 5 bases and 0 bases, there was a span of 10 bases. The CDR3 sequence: CASSQVISNYGYTF. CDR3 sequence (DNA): TGTGCCAGCAGTCAAGTGATTTCTAACTATGGCTACACCTTC.

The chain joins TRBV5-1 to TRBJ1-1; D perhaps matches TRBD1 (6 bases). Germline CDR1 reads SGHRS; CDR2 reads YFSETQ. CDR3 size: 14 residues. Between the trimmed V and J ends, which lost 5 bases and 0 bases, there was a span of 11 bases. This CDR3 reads CASRAGTLNTEAFF. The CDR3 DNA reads TGCGCCAGCAGGGCCGGGACACTGAACACTGAAGCTTTCTTT.

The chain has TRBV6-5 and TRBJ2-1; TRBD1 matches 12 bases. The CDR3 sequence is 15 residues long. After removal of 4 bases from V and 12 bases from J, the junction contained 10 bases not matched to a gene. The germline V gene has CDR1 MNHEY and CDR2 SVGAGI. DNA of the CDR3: TGTGCCAGCAGTTCCGGGACAGGGGGCAGTTCAGGGCAGTTCTTC. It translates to CASSSGTGGSSGQFF.

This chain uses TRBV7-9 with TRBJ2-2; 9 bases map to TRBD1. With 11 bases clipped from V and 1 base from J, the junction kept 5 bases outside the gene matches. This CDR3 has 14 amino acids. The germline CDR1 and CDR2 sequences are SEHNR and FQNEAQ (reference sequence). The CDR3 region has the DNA TGTGCCTGGGGGGACAGGGAGAACACCGGGGAGCTGTTTTTT. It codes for CAWGDRENTGELFF.

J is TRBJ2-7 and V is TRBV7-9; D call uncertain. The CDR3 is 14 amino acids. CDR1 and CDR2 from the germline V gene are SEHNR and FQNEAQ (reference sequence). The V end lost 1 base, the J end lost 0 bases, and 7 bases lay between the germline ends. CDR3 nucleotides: TGTGCCAGCAGCTTAGTTCCGGCCTCCTACGAGCAGTACTTC. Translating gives CASSLVPASYEQYF.

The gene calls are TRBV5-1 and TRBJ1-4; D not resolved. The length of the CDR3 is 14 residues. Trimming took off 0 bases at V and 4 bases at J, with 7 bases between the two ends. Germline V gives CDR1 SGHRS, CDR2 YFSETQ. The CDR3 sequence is CASSLVGINEKLFF. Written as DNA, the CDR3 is TGCGCCAGCAGCTTGGTCGGTATTAATGAAAAACTGTTTTTT. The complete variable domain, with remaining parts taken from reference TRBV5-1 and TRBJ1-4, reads KAGVTQTPRYLIKTRGQQVTLSCSPISGHRSVSWYQQTPGQGLQFLFEYFSETQRNKGNFPGRFSGRQFSNSRSEMNVSTLELGDSALYLCASSLVGINEKLFFGSGTQLSVL.

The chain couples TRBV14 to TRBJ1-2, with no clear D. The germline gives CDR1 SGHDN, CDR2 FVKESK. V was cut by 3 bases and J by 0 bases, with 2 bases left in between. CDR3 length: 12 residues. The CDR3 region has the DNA TGTGCCAGCAGCCAGGCTAACTATGGCTACACCTTC. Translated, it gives CASSQANYGYTF.